The 22 T cell receptor beta chains listed next were all sequenced from one sample in a study of early T cells in non-severe SARS-CoV-2 infection. TCRdb ran MiXCR on the 5' RACE reads and lists one entry per CDR3 protein. This sample has fewer than 80,000 distinct CDR3 sequences, with more than 9% found just once. Sequenced: whole blood. The receptors shown here come from an adult who was a healthcare worker with PCR-confirmed SARS-CoV-2 infection or an uninfected control (not recorded which).

This clonotype occurred many times. The chain has TRBV11-2 and TRBJ2-5; no firm D call. Trimming pared 1 base from V and 2 bases from J, leaving 5 bases between. CDR1 is SGHAT and CDR2 is FQNNGV in the germline V gene. The CDR3 totals 13 residues. This CDR3 reads CASSLGTQETQYF. The CDR3, as DNA: TGTGCCAGCAGCTTAGGAACGCAAGAGACCCAGTACTTC.

This clonotype has ten or more counts. The chain uses TRBV20-1 and TRBJ1-2; possibly TRBD1 for D (6 bases). This CDR3 comprises 14 residues. Trimming removed 0 bases at V and 3 bases at J, with 11 bases between. The germline CDR1 and CDR2 sequences are DFQATT and SNEGSKA (reference sequence). The CDR3: CSARDQQGYYGYTF. As DNA, the CDR3 is TGCAGTGCTAGAGACCAACAGGGCTACTATGGCTACACCTTC.

The CDR3 region is CASRRDSSTDTQYF. CDR3 in DNA: TGTGCCTCCAGGCGGGACAGTAGCACAGATACGCAGTATTTT. The V and J genes are TRBV12-3 or TRBV12-4 and TRBJ2-3; the D gene is possibly TRBD1 (7 bases). The ends were cut back, 11 bases at V and 0 bases at J, with 15 bases in the middle. This CDR3 has 14 amino acids.

This clonotype turned up a few times. The rearrangement links TRBV27 to TRBJ2-1, with 9 nucleotides matching TRBD2. J was trimmed by 7 bases and V by 4 bases; bases with no gene match: 8. Germline V gene sequence: CDR1 MNHEY, CDR2 SMNVEV (reference sequence). This CDR3 comprises 15 residues. The CDR3 sequence is CASSYVAGVTNEQFF. The CDR3, as DNA: TGTGCCAGCAGTTACGTAGCGGGAGTGACTAATGAGCAGTTCTTC.

The chain uses TRBV5-4 and TRBJ2-7; TRBD2 agrees at 7 bases. CDR1 and CDR2 (germline): SGHNT, YYREEE (reference sequence). Trimming at V came to 2 bases and at J to 4 bases, leaving 6 bases not matched to a gene. The CDR3 is 14 amino acids. CDR3 nucleotides: TGTGCCAGCAGCTTTGCGGGAGCCCCTTACGAGCAGTACTTC. Residues: CASSFAGAPYEQYF.

This clonotype has a handful of counts. The gene calls are TRBV7-3 and TRBJ2-2; D possibly matches TRBD1 or TRBD2 (5 bases each). Per the germline V gene, CDR1 is SGHTA and CDR2 is FQGTGA. The CDR3 loop spans 16 amino acids. Deletions cut 5 bases from V and 5 bases from J, with 18 bases between. CDR3 coding DNA: TGTGCCAGCAGCCGTCTAGCCGAAAGGGGAACCGGGGAGCTGTTTTTT. It translates to CASSRLAERGTGELFF.

Remarks on this clonotype: With a much larger clone just one base away, this may be a read error. This chain links TRBV12-3 or TRBV12-4 with TRBJ2-7; 7 bases align to TRBD1. V lost 6 bases, J lost 5 bases, and 4 bases stayed unmatched. The CDR3 is made up of 12 amino acids. The CDR3 nucleotides read TGTGCCAGCAGCTCGACAGGGAACGAGCAGTACTTC. Protein: CASSSTGNEQYF.

This clonotype was found many times. The CDR3 nucleotides read TGTGCCAGAAGAAGGTTCACCAAAAACATTCAGTACTTC. Translated: CARRRFTKNIQYF. The J gene is TRBJ2-4, the V gene TRBV5-3; unclear D gene. TRBV5-3 is recorded as an ORF, its role being uncertain. Between the trimmed V and J ends, which lost 5 bases and 2 bases, there was a span of 8 bases. This CDR3 region has 13 residues.

There are a few counts of this clonotype. The chain is built from TRBV9 and TRBJ2-1; tentatively, D is TRBD2 (6 bases). Trimming removed 1 base from V and 1 base from J, with 9 bases in between. This CDR3 contains 15 residues. Germline loops: CDR1 SGDLS, CDR2 YYNGEE. The CDR3 reads CASSVTSRSYNEQFF. The CDR3 nucleotides read TGTGCCAGCAGCGTAACTAGCAGGTCCTACAATGAGCAGTTCTTC.

This clonotype was counted ten times or more. This chain links TRBV19 with TRBJ2-1; D is possibly TRBD2 (6 bases). V was cut by 1 base and J by 9 bases, with 10 bases left in between. The CDR3 covers 13 residues. Germline V gene sequence: CDR1 LNHDA, CDR2 SQIVND (reference sequence). CDR3 in DNA: TGTGCCAGTAGTATAGCTAGCGCTGGTGAGCAGTTCTTC. This codes for CASSIASAGEQFF.

A remark on this clonotype: This sequence may be a read error, since a much larger clone differs from it by one base. The chain recombines TRBV28 with TRBJ2-7; unclear D gene. Germline V gene lookup returns CDR1 MDHEN and CDR2 SYDVKM. V was trimmed by 5 bases and J by 4 bases, leaving 15 bases between them. This CDR3 is 14 amino acids long. Here the CDR3 DNA reads TGTGCCAGCAGTCTTAGTGGATCTTGGTACGAGCAGTACTTC. Protein: CASSLSGSWYEQYF.

The chain joins TRBV2 to TRBJ2-7; 8 bases map to TRBD2. CDR1 is SNHLY, CDR2 FYNNEI, per germline. The CDR3 covers 13 residues. The trim removed 11 bases at V and 3 bases at J, leaving 9 bases unmatched. The DNA for the CDR3 is TGTGCCGGGACCGGGGGGGCGGTCTACGAGCAGTACTTC. Its translation is CAGTGGAVYEQYF.

This clonotype was counted once. This chain joins TRBV7-2 and TRBJ2-7; 7 nucleotides line up with TRBD2. J gave up 2 bases and V 7 bases, and 5 bases lay outside the gene matches. Per germline, CDR1 SGHTA and CDR2 FQGNSA. The CDR3 has 13 residues. The CDR3 loop reads CASMGGSAYEQYF. CDR3 in DNA: TGTGCCAGCATGGGCGGGAGTGCCTACGAGCAGTACTTC.

This clonotype has ten or more counts. This chain joins TRBV5-1 and TRBJ1-1; no firm D call. V was pared by 2 bases and J by 2 bases, with 7 bases between. CDR1 is SGHRS and CDR2 is YFSETQ in the germline V gene. This CDR3 is 13 amino acids long. For the CDR3, the DNA is TGCGCCAGCAGCTTTGGGTCCAACACTGAAGCTTTCTTT. Protein product: CASSFGSNTEAFF. Full variable domain (outside the CDR3, taken from reference TRBV5-1 and TRBJ1-1): KAGVTQTPRYLIKTRGQQVTLSCSPISGHRSVSWYQQTPGQGLQFLFEYFSETQRNKGNFPGRFSGRQFSNSRSEMNVSTLELGDSALYLCASSFGSNTEAFFGQGTRLTVV.

This clonotype was detected many times. The CDR3 sequence is CSALRDNYEQYF. The CDR3 DNA is TGCAGTGCTCTCAGGGACAACTACGAGCAGTACTTC. The V and J genes are TRBV20-1 and TRBJ2-7, with D perhaps TRBD1 (6 bases). Germline V gives CDR1 DFQATT, CDR2 SNEGSKA (reference sequence). The CDR3 contains 12 residues. V lost 5 bases, J lost 3 bases, and 11 bases lay in between.

This clonotype was picked up many times. The chain uses TRBV9 and TRBJ2-1; D ambiguous. Germline loops: CDR1 SGDLS, CDR2 YYNGEE. The CDR3 has 16 residues. V lost 4 bases to trimming and J lost 1 base, with 15 bases between them. As DNA, the CDR3 is TGTGCCAGCAGCCCACCCCAGATCGCTTCCTACAATGAGCAGTTCTTC. This gives the protein CASSPPQIASYNEQFF.

This clonotype has just a few counts. V gene TRBV6-5 combines with J gene TRBJ2-2; no clear D gene. Germline V lookup: CDR1 MNHEY, CDR2 SVGAGI. The CDR3 length is 14 residues. The ends were cut back, 2 bases at V and 6 bases at J, with 10 bases in the middle. CDR3 residues: CASSYGAVSGELFF. The CDR3 DNA reads TGTGCCAGCAGTTACGGAGCAGTCTCCGGGGAGCTGTTTTTT.

The chain recombines TRBV6-1 with TRBJ1-5; no firm D call. The V end was cut by 5 bases, the J end by 7 bases, with 15 bases between. This CDR3 spans 14 amino acids. Per the germline V gene, CDR1 is MNHNS and CDR2 is SASEGT. CDR3 sequence (DNA): TGTGCCAGCAGTTTGTGGGGTTCTGGACAGCCCCAGCATTTT. The encoded protein is CASSLWGSGQPQHF.

This clonotype has a handful of counts. This chain's CDR3 is CASSLTGTSPPQYF. The CDR3 DNA follows: TGTGCCAGCAGCTTAACGGGGACTTCCCCTCCCCAGTACTTC. The V and J genes are TRBV7-3 and TRBJ2-5; D perhaps matches TRBD2 (6 bases). The CDR3 runs 14 residues. CDR1 is SGHTA, CDR2 FQGTGA, per germline. V lost 0 bases and J lost 9, with 14 bases in between.

This clonotype was observed a handful of times. The chain is built from TRBV5-1 and TRBJ1-1, with TRBD1 identical over 7 bases. The CDR3 runs to 15 residues. The J segment lost 0 bases and the V segment lost 4 bases, leaving 6 bases of the junction unmatched. Germline loops: CDR1 SGHRS, CDR2 YFSETQ. The CDR3 here is CASSPDRAMNTEAFF. The DNA of the CDR3 is TGCGCCAGCAGCCCAGACAGGGCCATGAACACTGAAGCTTTCTTT.

In this sample, this clonotype turned up many times. The chain links TRBV7-9 to TRBJ1-2; no clear D. Germline V gene sequence: CDR1 SEHNR, CDR2 FQNEAQ (reference sequence). The CDR3 length is 13 residues. The ends were cut back, 2 bases at V and 0 bases at J, with 4 bases in the middle. CDR3 amino acids: CASSLRTNYGYTF. The DNA of the CDR3 is TGTGCCAGCAGCTTAAGGACTAACTATGGCTACACCTTC.

This chain uses TRBV29-1 with TRBJ2-1; 9 nucleotides line up with TRBD2. V lost 4 bases to trimming and J lost 0 bases; unmatched junction nucleotides: 7. CDR1 is SQVTM and CDR2 is ANQGSEA in the germline V gene. This CDR3 spans 16 amino acids. Here the CDR3 reads CSVVEREAPSYNEQFF. Here the CDR3 DNA reads TGCAGCGTTGTCGAGCGGGAGGCTCCCTCCTACAATGAGCAGTTCTTC.